This section outlines one TCR beta chain sequence together with its context. This entry is derived from a study of PD-L1 blockade in urothelial cancer. The repertoire was sequenced with immunoSEQ multiplex PCR; TCRdb's copy has only in-frame clones and lacks some. The sample holds some 77,000 clones; roughly 87% are singletons and the top ten take 5% to 6%. The J segment lost 1 base and the V segment lost 2 bases, leaving 3 bases of the junction unmatched. The germline V gene has CDR1 MNHEY and CDR2 SVGAGI. The CDR3 is made up of 15 amino acids. Sequenced material: PBMCs, taken around atezolizumab (anti-PD-L1) treatment. The chain couples TRBV6-5 to TRBJ2-7; 9 bases align to TRBD2. The source of this sequence is a woman in her 70s with urothelial cancer. In nucleotides, the CDR3 is TGTGCCAGCAGTTACGCAGCGGGAGGTTCCTACGAGCAGTACTTC. Translated, it gives CASSYAAGGSYEQYF.